This entry concerns a single T cell receptor (beta chain). Its antigen is still unknown. The source of the sample is a study of T cell repertoires in cytomegalovirus infection. From the reads, TCRdb called clonotypes with MiXCR, one entry per CDR3 protein. The table has about 270,000 distinct CDR3 sequences, 20% to 25% seen once. The receptor comes from a human donor in good health (CMV status not recorded). Some clones in this sample may be carry-over from other donors' samples. The starting material was cultured PBMCs, obtained from culture after CMV antigen stimulation.

In DNA, the CDR3 is TGTGCCAGCAAGCGGGGCCTAGCGGAAAGCACAGATACGCAGTATTTT. Encoded protein: CASKRGLAESTDTQYF. J is TRBJ2-3 and V is TRBV2, with TRBD2 identical over 7 bases. CDR3 length equals 16 residues. Germline V CDR1 and CDR2: SNHLY, FYNNEI. V lost 7 bases, J lost 0 bases, and 10 bases stayed unmatched.